A selection of T cell receptor beta chains follows, all from one sample in a study of T cell repertoires in ileal Crohn's disease. Profiled with immunoSEQ multiplex PCR; TCRdb holds only in-frame clones, not every one. This table holds roughly 14,000 clones, roughly four fifths found once. Sample: ileal tissue. All receptors derive from an adult with Crohn's disease. Each CDR3 is given with its conserved first and last residue. A D gene is named only where the DNA matches it firmly. Where a row states a size, it is once, few, many or the class of an expanded clone; other rows omit it.

cdr3_length: 14
v_call: TRBV28
j_call: TRBJ1-2
d_call: NA
clone_size: NA
cdr3_nt: TGTGCCAGCAGTCACCCCGCACAGAACTATGGCTACACCTTC
cdr3_aa: CASSHPAQNYGYTF

cdr3_length: 15
v_call: TRBV5-1
j_call: TRBJ2-7
d_call: NA
clone_size: NA
cdr3_nt: TGCGCCAGCAGCGCCGACAGTTTTAGCTCCTACGAGCAGTACTTC
cdr3_aa: CASSADSFSSYEQYF

cdr3_length: 13
v_call: TRBV18
j_call: TRBJ2-1
d_call: NA
clone_size: NA
cdr3_nt: TGTGCCAGCTCACCACTTAGATACAATGAGCAGTTCTTC
cdr3_aa: CASSPLRYNEQFF

cdr3_length: 14
v_call: TRBV2
j_call: TRBJ2-7
d_call: TRBD2
clone_size: NA
cdr3_nt: TGTGCCAGCAGGGTAGCGGGGGCCTCCTACGAGCAGTACTTC
cdr3_aa: CASRVAGASYEQYF

cdr3_length: 15
v_call: TRBV6-1
j_call: TRBJ1-3
d_call: NA
clone_size: NA
cdr3_nt: TGTGCCAGCCGGGACACCAGCCTTTCTGGAAACACCATATATTTT
cdr3_aa: CASRDTSLSGNTIYF

cdr3_length: 12
v_call: TRBV19
j_call: TRBJ2-1
d_call: NA
clone_size: NA
cdr3_nt: TGTGCCAGTAGTATTTTACTAGGTGAGCAGTTCTTC
cdr3_aa: CASSILLGEQFF

cdr3_length: 14
v_call: TRBV19
j_call: TRBJ2-7
d_call: TRBD1
clone_size: NA
cdr3_nt: TGTGCCAGTAGTATAATCGGGGGACAGGGCCCACAGTACTTC
cdr3_aa: CASSIIGGQGPQYF

cdr3_length: 15
v_call: TRBV7-9
j_call: TRBJ1-5
d_call: NA
clone_size: NA
cdr3_nt: TGTGCCAGCAGCTTAGGGACAGCAGTTAATCAGCCCCAGCATTTT
cdr3_aa: CASSLGTAVNQPQHF

cdr3_length: 14
v_call: TRBV19
j_call: TRBJ1-3
d_call: NA
clone_size: few
cdr3_nt: TGTGCCAGTAGTCGGGGGGGCTCTGGAAACACCATATATTTT
cdr3_aa: CASSRGGSGNTIYF

cdr3_length: 13
v_call: TRBV28
j_call: TRBJ2-5
d_call: NA
clone_size: NA
cdr3_nt: TGTGCCAGCAGTTTGCAACTAACAGAGACCCAGTACTTC
cdr3_aa: CASSLQLTETQYF

cdr3_length: 14
v_call: TRBV10-3
j_call: TRBJ2-3
d_call: NA
clone_size: NA
cdr3_nt: TGTGCCACCACTCTGAGCGGGAGCACAGATACGCAGTATTTT
cdr3_aa: CATTLSGSTDTQYF

cdr3_length: 14
v_call: TRBV7-8
j_call: TRBJ1-2
d_call: NA
clone_size: NA
cdr3_nt: TGTGCCAGCAGCTTAGTTGCGAACAACTATGGCTACACCTTC
cdr3_aa: CASSLVANNYGYTF

cdr3_length: 15
v_call: TRBV5-5
j_call: TRBJ2-1
d_call: TRBD1
clone_size: NA
cdr3_nt: TGTGCCAGCAGCCCCAGACAGGGATCCTACAATGAGCAGTTCTTC
cdr3_aa: CASSPRQGSYNEQFF

cdr3_length: 13
v_call: TRBV6-6
j_call: TRBJ1-5
d_call: NA
clone_size: NA
cdr3_nt: TGTGCCAGCAGCCTACAGGGCTCCCAGCCCCAGCATTTT
cdr3_aa: CASSLQGSQPQHF

cdr3_length: 19
v_call: TRBV4-3
j_call: TRBJ2-3
d_call: TRBD1
clone_size: NA
cdr3_nt: TGCGCCAGCAGCCAAGATTTGAGTTTAGGGGGCGGAAGAACAGATACGCAGTATTTT
cdr3_aa: CASSQDLSLGGGRTDTQYF

cdr3_length: 19
v_call: TRBV11-2
j_call: TRBJ2-7
d_call: NA
clone_size: NA
cdr3_nt: TGTGCCAGCAGCTTACTCGGATGGGGTCTCACCGGGAGCTCCTACGAGCAGTACTTC
cdr3_aa: CASSLLGWGLTGSSYEQYF

cdr3_length: 14
v_call: TRBV6-1
j_call: TRBJ1-3
d_call: TRBD1
clone_size: NA
cdr3_nt: TGTGCCAGCATAACAGGGGACTCTGGAAACACCATATATTTT
cdr3_aa: CASITGDSGNTIYF

cdr3_length: 16
v_call: TRBV29-1
j_call: TRBJ1-5
d_call: NA
clone_size: NA
cdr3_nt: TGCAGCGTTGTTCGGGACACAAACAGCGGCAATCAGCCCCAGCATTTT
cdr3_aa: CSVVRDTNSGNQPQHF

cdr3_length: 16
v_call: TRBV5-5
j_call: TRBJ1-4
d_call: TRBD1
clone_size: NA
cdr3_nt: TGTGCCAGCAGCCGCGAACCGGGACAGGGGGGTGAAAAACTGTTTTTT
cdr3_aa: CASSREPGQGGEKLFF

cdr3_length: 15
v_call: TRBV18
j_call: TRBJ2-5
d_call: TRBD1
clone_size: NA
cdr3_nt: TGTGCCAGCTCACCGGGGACAGGGGGAGGGGAGACCCAGTACTTC
cdr3_aa: CASSPGTGGGETQYF

cdr3_length: 16
v_call: TRBV2
j_call: TRBJ2-1
d_call: TRBD2
clone_size: NA
cdr3_nt: TGTGCCAGCAATCCCCTAGCGGGGGGATCCTACAATGAGCAGTTCTTC
cdr3_aa: CASNPLAGGSYNEQFF

cdr3_length: 15
v_call: TRBV7-9
j_call: TRBJ1-2
d_call: NA
clone_size: NA
cdr3_nt: TGTGCCAGCAGCTCGGGATTAGGGGACTTCTCTGGCTACACCTTC
cdr3_aa: CASSSGLGDFSGYTF

cdr3_length: 14
v_call: TRBV10-3
j_call: TRBJ1-5
d_call: NA
clone_size: once
cdr3_nt: TGTGCCACCGGGGGTGGGGCGGGCAATCAGCCCCAGCATTTT
cdr3_aa: CATGGGAGNQPQHF

cdr3_length: 17
v_call: TRBV28
j_call: TRBJ1-2
d_call: NA
clone_size: NA
cdr3_nt: TGTGCCAGCAGATCTTGGGGGAGGGCAGGGTCGGACTATGGCTACACCTTC
cdr3_aa: CASRSWGRAGSDYGYTF

cdr3_length: 14
v_call: TRBV6-6
j_call: TRBJ2-7
d_call: TRBD1
clone_size: few
cdr3_nt: TGTGCCAGCAGTACCGACAGGGGGATCTACGAGCAGTACTTC
cdr3_aa: CASSTDRGIYEQYF

cdr3_length: 16
v_call: TRBV7-2
j_call: TRBJ2-1
d_call: TRBD2
clone_size: NA
cdr3_nt: TGTGCCAGCAGCCATGCCCTAGCGGGGGGCCGCGGGGCGCAGTTCTTC
cdr3_aa: CASSHALAGGRGAQFF

cdr3_length: 15
v_call: TRBV7-2
j_call: TRBJ1-5
d_call: NA
clone_size: NA
cdr3_nt: TGTGCCAGCAGCTTAGACGGGTATAGCAATCAGCCCCAGCATTTT
cdr3_aa: CASSLDGYSNQPQHF

cdr3_length: 16
v_call: TRBV10-3
j_call: TRBJ1-3
d_call: TRBD1
clone_size: NA
cdr3_nt: TGTGCCATCAGGGACCCCGACAGGGGCGCTGGAAACACCATATATTTT
cdr3_aa: CAIRDPDRGAGNTIYF

cdr3_length: 14
v_call: TRBV28
j_call: TRBJ1-1
d_call: NA
clone_size: few
cdr3_nt: TGTGCCAGCAGTTTTTGGGGCAGGAACACTGAAGCTTTCTTT
cdr3_aa: CASSFWGRNTEAFF

cdr3_length: 13
v_call: TRBV6-5
j_call: TRBJ1-2
d_call: TRBD1
clone_size: few
cdr3_nt: TGTGCCAGCAGCCCGACCCACAGGGGTGGCTACACCTTC
cdr3_aa: CASSPTHRGGYTF

cdr3_length: 13
v_call: TRBV27
j_call: TRBJ2-3
d_call: NA
clone_size: NA
cdr3_nt: TGTGCCAGCAGTGGGGCCTTCACAGATACGCAGTATTTT
cdr3_aa: CASSGAFTDTQYF